Reported below is one T cell receptor (beta chain). What it binds is not known. A much larger clonotype is one base distant, so this may be a read error. The CDR3 covers 12 residues. Germline CDR1 MNHEY, CDR2 SVGAGI. Trimming removed 7 bases at V and 7 bases at J, with 14 bases between. With a J-beta primer mix and a sample-barcoded 5' primer, a second PCR ran about 7 to 12 cycles. Every single cDNA molecule received a tag from a template-switch adaptor with 12 random nucleotides. TCRdb reprocessed the 5' RACE reads with MiXCR, giving one entry per CDR3 protein. The table includes around 710,000 distinct CDR3 sequences, roughly 47% detected once. This record belongs to a study of blood T cells in healthy people across ages. Findings and caveats of the study: Higher naive T cell percentage went strongly together with higher TCR beta diversity.

The specimen was blood. The V call is TRBV6-5, the J call TRBJ2-7; no firm D call. This receptor was identified in a woman aged 60 to 75 in good health. The CDR3 nucleotides read TGTGCCAGCAAGGGTCTATTTAATGAGCAGTACTTC. It encodes CASKGLFNEQYF.